This T cell receptor (beta chain) was captured in a study of T-cell memory formation after mild COVID-19. Study summary: Clustering of TCRs was largely donor specific. Findings and caveats of the study: Researchers report contracting CD4+ clones mostly in CM and EM, with CD8+ clones in EMRA.

5'RACE with constant-segment primers built TCRalpha and TCRbeta cDNA libraries with UMIs. TCRdb re-derived calls from the 5' RACE reads in MiXCR, one entry per CDR3 protein. The sample includes about 340,000 distinct CDR3 sequences, more than 15% of them seen just once. Between the trimmed V and J ends, which lost 8 bases and 5 bases, there was a span of 12 bases. The CDR3 length is 13 residues. The V gene's germline CDR1 is MNHEY and CDR2 SMNVEV (reference sequence). This clonotype was picked up a small number of times. Antigen: not known. The chain uses TRBV27 and TRBJ1-4, with a weak D call TRBD1 (5 bases). Material for sequencing was PBMCs or a T cell subset sorted from them (not recorded which). This TCR came from a man younger than 35 who had mild COVID-19 (a few samples of this study predate the infection). Cell type and time point are not known. CDR3 DNA: TGTGCCAGCGGGACGGGCCCCAATGAAAAACTGTTTTTT. Translating it yields CASGTGPNEKLFF.